This entry describes one TCR beta chain. Via MiXCR, TCRdb re-called the 5' RACE reads, giving one row per CDR3 protein. The sample records several thousand distinct CDR3 sequences, 60% being singletons. In germline, CDR1 is SGHRS, CDR2 YFSETQ. Losses at the gene ends were 3 bases for V and 10 bases for J; bases not matched to a gene: 8. This CDR3 is built from 13 residues. This sequence originates from a female donor with breast cancer. Sequencing was done on a sample of tumor-infiltrating memory CD4+ T cells sorted from the breast tumor. Subset in this sample: memory CD4+ T cells, CD4+CD45RO+CD25-. This chain joins TRBV5-1 and TRBJ2-3; the match to TRBD2 covers 7 bases. In DNA, the CDR3 is TGCGCCAGCAGCTCTGCGGTCCGGGGGGCGCAGTATTTT. It translates to CASSSAVRGAQYF. Drawing the rest from reference TRBV5-1 and TRBJ2-3, the complete variable domain is KAGVTQTPRYLIKTRGQQVTLSCSPISGHRSVSWYQQTPGQGLQFLFEYFSETQRNKGNFPGRFSGRQFSNSRSEMNVSTLELGDSALYLCASSSAVRGAQYFGPGTRLTVL.